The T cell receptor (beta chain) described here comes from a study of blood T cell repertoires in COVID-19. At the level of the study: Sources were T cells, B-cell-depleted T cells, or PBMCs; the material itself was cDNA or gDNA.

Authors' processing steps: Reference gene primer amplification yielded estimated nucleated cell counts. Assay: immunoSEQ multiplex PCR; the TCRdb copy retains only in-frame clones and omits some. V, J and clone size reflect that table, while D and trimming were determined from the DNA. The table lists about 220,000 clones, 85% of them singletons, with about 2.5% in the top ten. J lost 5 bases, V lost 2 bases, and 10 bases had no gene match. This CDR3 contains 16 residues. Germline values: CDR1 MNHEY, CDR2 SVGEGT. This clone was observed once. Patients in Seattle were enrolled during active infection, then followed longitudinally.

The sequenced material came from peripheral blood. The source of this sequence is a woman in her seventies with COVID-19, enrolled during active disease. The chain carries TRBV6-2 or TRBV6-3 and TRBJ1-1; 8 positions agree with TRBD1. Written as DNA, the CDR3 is TGTGCCAGCAGTTACCAGCGAATAGGACAGGGAACTGAAGCTTTCTTT. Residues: CASSYQRIGQGTEAFF.